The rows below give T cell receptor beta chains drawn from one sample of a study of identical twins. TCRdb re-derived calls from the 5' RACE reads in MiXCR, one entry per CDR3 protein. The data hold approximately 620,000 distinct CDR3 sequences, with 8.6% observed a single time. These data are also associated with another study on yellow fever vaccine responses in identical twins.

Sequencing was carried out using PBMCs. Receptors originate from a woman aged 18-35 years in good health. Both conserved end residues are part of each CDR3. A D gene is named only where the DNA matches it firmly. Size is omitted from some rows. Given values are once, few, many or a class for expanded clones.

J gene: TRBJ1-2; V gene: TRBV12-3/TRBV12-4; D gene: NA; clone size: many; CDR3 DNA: TGTGCCAGCATCCTGGCGGGGGCCCCCTATGGCTACACCTTC; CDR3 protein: CASILAGAPYGYTF
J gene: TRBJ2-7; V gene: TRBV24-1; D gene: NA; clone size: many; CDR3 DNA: TGTGCCACCAGTGCCTTGGGATCCTACGAGCAGTACTTC; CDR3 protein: CATSALGSYEQYF
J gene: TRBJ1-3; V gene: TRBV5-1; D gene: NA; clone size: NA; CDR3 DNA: TGCGCCAGCAGCTTGGACCCCCTTGGAAACACCATATATTTT; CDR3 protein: CASSLDPLGNTIYF
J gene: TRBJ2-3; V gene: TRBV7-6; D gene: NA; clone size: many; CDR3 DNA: TGTGCCAGCAGCCCTAGGACTGGCACAGATACGCAGTATTTT; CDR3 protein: CASSPRTGTDTQYF
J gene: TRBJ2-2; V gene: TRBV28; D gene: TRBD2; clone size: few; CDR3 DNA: TGTGCCAGCAGTTTACTCTGGGGGAGGGCCGACACCGGGGAGCTGTTTTTT; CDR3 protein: CASSLLWGRADTGELFF
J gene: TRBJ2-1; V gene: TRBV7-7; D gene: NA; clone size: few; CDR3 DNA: TGTGCTAGCAGCTTAGAGTATTCGGCCTCCTACAATGAGCAGTTCTTC; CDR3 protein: CASSLEYSASYNEQFF
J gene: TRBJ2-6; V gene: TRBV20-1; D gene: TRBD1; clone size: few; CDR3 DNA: TGCAGTGCTAGGGCCGGGACAGCCAGCTCTGGGGCCAACGTCCTGACTTTC; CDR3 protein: CSARAGTASSGANVLTF
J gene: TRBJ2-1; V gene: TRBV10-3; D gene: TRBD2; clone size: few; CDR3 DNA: TGTGCCATCAGTGAGGGGACTAGCTACAATGAGCAGTTCTTC; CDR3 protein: CAISEGTSYNEQFF
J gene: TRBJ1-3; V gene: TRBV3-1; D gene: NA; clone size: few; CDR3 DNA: TGTGCCAGCAGCCCCGGGCCGCGCTCTGGAAACACCATATATTTT; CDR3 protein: CASSPGPRSGNTIYF
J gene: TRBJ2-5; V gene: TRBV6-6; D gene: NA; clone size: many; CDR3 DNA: TGTGCCAGCAGTTACCAACTCAGGGAGACCCAGTACTTC; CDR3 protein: CASSYQLRETQYF
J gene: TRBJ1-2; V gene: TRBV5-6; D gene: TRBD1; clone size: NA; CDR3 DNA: TGTGCCAGCAGCTCGACAGGGGCCCATGGCTACACCTTC; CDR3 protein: CASSSTGAHGYTF
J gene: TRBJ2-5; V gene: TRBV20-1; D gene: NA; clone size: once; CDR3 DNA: TGCAGTGCTAGAGATTCGAGGGGGAACCCTCAAGAGACCCAGTACTTC; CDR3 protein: CSARDSRGNPQETQYF
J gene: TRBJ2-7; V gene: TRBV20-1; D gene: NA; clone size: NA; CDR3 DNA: TGCAGTGCTAGTCAATACAGCTACGAGCAGTACTTC; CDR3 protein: CSASQYSYEQYF
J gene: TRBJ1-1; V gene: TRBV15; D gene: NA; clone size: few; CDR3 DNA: TGTGCCACCAGCAGAGCGGGTGTTCGAGCTTTCTTT; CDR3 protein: CATSRAGVRAFF
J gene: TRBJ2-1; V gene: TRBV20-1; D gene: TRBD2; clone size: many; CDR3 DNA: TGCAGTGCTAGAGTCCCAGCGGGAGCGGTTGTTGAGCAGTTCTTC; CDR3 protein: CSARVPAGAVVEQFF